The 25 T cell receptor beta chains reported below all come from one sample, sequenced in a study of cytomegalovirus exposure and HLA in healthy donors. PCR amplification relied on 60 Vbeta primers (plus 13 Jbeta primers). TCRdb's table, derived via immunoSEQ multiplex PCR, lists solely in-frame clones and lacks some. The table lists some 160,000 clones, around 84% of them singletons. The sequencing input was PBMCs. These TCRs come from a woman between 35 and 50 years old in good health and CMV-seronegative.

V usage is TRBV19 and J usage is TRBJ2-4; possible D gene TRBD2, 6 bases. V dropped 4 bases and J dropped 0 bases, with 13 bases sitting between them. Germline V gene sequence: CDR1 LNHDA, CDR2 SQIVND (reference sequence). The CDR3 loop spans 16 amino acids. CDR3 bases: TGTGCCAGTAGTAAGGGCGGCGGGGTAGCCAAAAACATTCAGTACTTC. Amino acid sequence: CASSKGGGVAKNIQYF.

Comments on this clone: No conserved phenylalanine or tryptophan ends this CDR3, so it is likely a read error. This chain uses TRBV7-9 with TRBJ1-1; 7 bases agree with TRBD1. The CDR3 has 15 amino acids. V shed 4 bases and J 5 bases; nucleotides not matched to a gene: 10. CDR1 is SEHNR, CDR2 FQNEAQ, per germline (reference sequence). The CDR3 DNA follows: TGTGCCAGCAGCTCAACAGGGGAGACGGGGACTGAAGCTTTCCTT. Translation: CASSSTGETGTEAFL.

CDR3 in amino acids: CASSLQTITDTQYF. CDR3 DNA: TGTGCCAGCAGCTTACAGACTATCACAGATACGCAGTATTTT. The rearrangement uses TRBV11-1 and TRBJ2-3; a weak D match, TRBD2 (5 bases). Germline V gene data show CDR1 as SGHAT and CDR2 as FQDESV (reference sequence). CDR3 size: 14 residues. Trimming removed 2 bases at V and 2 bases at J, with 8 bases between.

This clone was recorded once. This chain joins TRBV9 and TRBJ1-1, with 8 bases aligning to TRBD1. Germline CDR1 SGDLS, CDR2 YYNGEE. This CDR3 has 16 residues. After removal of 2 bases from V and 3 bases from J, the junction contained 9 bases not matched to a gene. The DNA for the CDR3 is TGTGCCAGCAGCGTCTCAGGGGGCGATCTTTACACTGAAGCTTTCTTT. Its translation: CASSVSGGDLYTEAFF.

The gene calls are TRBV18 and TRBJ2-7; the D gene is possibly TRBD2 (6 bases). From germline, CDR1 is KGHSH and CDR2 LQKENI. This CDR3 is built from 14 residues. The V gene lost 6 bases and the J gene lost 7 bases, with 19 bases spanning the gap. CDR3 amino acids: CASSLDGPGREQYF. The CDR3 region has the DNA TGTGCCAGCTCCCTTGACGGTCCGGGGAGGGAGCAGTACTTC.

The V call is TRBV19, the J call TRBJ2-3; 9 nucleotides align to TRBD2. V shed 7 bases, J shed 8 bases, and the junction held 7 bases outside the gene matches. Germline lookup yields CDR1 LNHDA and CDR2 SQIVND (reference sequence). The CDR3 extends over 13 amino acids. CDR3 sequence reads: CASNAGGPATQYF. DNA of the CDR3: TGTGCCAGTAACGCGGGGGGGCCGGCTACGCAGTATTTT.

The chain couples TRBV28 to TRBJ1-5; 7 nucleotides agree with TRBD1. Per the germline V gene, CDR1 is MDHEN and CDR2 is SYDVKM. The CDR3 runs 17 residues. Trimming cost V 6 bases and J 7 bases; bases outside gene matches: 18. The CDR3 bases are TGTGCCAGCAGGCGGCCGGGACAGACAAAAAAAGGGCAGCCCCAGCATTTT. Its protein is CASRRPGQTKKGQPQHF.

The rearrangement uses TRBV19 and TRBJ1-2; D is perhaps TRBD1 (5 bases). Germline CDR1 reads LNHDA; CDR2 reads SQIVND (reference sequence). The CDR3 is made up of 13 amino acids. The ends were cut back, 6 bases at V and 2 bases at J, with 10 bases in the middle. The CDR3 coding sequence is TGTGCCAGTAGCAGGACACAAAACTATGGCTACACCTTC. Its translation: CASSRTQNYGYTF.

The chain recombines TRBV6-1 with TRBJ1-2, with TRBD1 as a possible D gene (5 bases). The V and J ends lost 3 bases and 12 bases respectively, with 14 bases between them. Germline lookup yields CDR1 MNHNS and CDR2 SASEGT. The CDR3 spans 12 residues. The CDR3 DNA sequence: TGTGCCAGCAGTGACGGAGACAGTTTGAACACCTTC. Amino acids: CASSDGDSLNTF.

The CDR3 DNA follows: TGTGCCAGTAGGCTAGCGGGGGGCGCGAACACCGGGGAGCTGTTTTTT. Amino acid sequence: CASRLAGGANTGELFF. V and J are TRBV19 and TRBJ2-2; TRBD2 agrees at 11 bases. Germline V lookup: CDR1 LNHDA, CDR2 SQIVND (reference sequence). The CDR3 extends over 16 amino acids. V lost 6 bases to trimming and J lost 0 bases; unmatched junction nucleotides: 3.

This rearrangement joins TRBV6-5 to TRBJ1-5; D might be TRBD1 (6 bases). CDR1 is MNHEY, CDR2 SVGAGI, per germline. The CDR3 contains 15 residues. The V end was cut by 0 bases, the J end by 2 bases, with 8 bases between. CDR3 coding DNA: TGTGCCAGCAGTTACTCGAAGGGGGGCAATCAGCCCCAGCATTTT. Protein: CASSYSKGGNQPQHF.

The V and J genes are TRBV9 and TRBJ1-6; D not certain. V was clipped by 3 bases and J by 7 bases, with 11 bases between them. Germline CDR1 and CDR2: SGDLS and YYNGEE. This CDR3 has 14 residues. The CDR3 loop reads CASSANNRNSPLHF. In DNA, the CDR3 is TGTGCCAGCAGCGCAAATAATAGAAATTCACCCCTCCACTTT.

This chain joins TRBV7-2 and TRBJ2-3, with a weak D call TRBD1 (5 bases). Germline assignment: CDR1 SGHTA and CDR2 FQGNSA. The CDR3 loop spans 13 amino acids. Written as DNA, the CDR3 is TGTGCTTACACAGGCAACTCGCCAGATACGCAGTATTTT. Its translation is CAYTGNSPDTQYF.

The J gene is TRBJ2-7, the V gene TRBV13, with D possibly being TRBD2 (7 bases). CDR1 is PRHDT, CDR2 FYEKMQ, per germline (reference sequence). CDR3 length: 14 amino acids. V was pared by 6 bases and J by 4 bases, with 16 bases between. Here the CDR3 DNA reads TGTGCCAGCAGTTCTGGAGCGGGGACATACGAGCAGTACTTC. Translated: CASSSGAGTYEQYF.

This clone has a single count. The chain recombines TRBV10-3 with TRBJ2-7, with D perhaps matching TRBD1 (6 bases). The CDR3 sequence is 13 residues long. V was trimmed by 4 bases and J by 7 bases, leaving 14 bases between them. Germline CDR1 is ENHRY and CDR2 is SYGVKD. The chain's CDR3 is CAISVRGMGEQYF. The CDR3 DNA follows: TGTGCCATCAGTGTCAGGGGAATGGGAGAGCAGTACTTC.

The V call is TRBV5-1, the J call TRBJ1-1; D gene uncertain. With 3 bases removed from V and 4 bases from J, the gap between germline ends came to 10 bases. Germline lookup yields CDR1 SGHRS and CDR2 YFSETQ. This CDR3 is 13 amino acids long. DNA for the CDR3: TGCGCCAGCAGCTCCGGTTCGAGCACTGAAGCTTTCTTT. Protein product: CASSSGSSTEAFF. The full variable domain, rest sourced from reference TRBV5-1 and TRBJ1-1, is KAGVTQTPRYLIKTRGQQVTLSCSPISGHRSVSWYQQTPGQGLQFLFEYFSETQRNKGNFPGRFSGRQFSNSRSEMNVSTLELGDSALYLCASSSGSSTEAFFGQGTRLTVV.

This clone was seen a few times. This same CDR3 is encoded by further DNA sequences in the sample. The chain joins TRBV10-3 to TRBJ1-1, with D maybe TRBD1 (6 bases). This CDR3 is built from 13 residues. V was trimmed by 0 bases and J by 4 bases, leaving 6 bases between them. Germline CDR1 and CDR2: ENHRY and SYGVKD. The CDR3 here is CAISESGGTEAFF. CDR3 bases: TGTGCCATCAGTGAGTCAGGGGGCACTGAAGCTTTCTTT.

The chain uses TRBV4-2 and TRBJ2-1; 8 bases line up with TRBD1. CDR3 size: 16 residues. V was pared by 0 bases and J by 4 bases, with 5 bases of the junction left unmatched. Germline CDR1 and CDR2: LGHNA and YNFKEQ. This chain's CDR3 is CASSQDRDRPYNEQFF. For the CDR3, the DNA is TGTGCCAGCAGCCAAGATCGGGACAGGCCATACAATGAGCAGTTCTTC.

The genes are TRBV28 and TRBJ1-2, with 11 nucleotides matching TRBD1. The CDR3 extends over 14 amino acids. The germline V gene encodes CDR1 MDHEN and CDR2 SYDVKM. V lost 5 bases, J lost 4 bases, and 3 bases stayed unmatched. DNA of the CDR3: TGTGCCAGCAGTCGGGACAGGGGGTTCTATGGCTACACCTTC. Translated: CASSRDRGFYGYTF.

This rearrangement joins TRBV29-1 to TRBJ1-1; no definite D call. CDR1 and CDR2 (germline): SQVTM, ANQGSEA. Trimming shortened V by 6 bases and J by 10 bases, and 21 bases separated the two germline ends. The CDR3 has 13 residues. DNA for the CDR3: TGCAGCGTGGGTTCCAGGATTGATCTTGGAGCTTTCTTT. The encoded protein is CSVGSRIDLGAFF.

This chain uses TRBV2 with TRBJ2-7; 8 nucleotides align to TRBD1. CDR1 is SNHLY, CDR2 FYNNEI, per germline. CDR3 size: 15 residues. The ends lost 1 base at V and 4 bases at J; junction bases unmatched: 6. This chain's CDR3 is CASSEGTGREYEQYF. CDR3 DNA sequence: TGTGCCAGCAGTGAAGGGACAGGGAGAGAATACGAGCAGTACTTC.

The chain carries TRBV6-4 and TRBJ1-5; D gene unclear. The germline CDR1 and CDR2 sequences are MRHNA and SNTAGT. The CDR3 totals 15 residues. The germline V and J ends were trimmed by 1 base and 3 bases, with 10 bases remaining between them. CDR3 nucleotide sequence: TGTGCCAGCAGTGACTTGGCAGGTGACAATCAGCCCCAGCATTTT. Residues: CASSDLAGDNQPQHF.

The CDR3 nucleotides are TGCGCCAGCAGCCGGGGGCGAACTAGCGCAGATACGCAGTATTTT. This translates into CASSRGRTSADTQYF. V is TRBV4-1 and J is TRBJ2-3, with D perhaps TRBD2 (7 bases). Germline assignment: CDR1 MGHRA and CDR2 YSYEKL. This CDR3 has 15 residues. V lost 4 bases and J lost 4, with 15 bases in between.

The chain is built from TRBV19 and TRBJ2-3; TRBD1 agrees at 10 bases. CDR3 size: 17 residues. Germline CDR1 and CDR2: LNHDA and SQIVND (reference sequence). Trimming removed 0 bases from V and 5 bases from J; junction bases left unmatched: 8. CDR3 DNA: TGTGCCAGTAGTATAGATGGGACAGGGGTGGGGATAGATACGCAGTATTTT. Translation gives CASSIDGTGVGIDTQYF. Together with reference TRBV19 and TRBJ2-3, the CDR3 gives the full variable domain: DGGITQSPKYLFRKEGQNVTLSCEQNLNHDAMYWYRQDPGQGLRLIYYSQIVNDFQKGDIAEGYSVSREKKESFPLTVTSAQKNPTAFYLCASSIDGTGVGIDTQYFGPGTRLTVL.

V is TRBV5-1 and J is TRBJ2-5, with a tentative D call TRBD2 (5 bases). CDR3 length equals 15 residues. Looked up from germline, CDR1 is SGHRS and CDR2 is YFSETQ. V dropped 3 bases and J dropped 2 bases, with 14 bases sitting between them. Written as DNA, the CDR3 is TGCGCCAGCAGCTACAGCGGACCGGGACAAGAGACCCAGTACTTC. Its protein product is CASSYSGPGQETQYF.